The entry below describes one TCR beta chain. The antigen is not known. CDR3 length: 11 amino acids. The V end lost 2 bases, the J end lost 6 bases, and 5 bases lay between the germline ends. Germline-derived CDR1 and CDR2 are MDHEN and SYDVKM. This sample was included in a study of T-cell memory formation after mild COVID-19. A 5'RACE reaction primed in the constant segment made cDNA libraries of TCR alpha and TCR beta, and these carried sample barcodes and UMIs. In TCRdb, the 5' RACE reads were re-called with MiXCR into one record per CDR3 protein. The sample consists of around 320,000 distinct CDR3 sequences, around 28% of them appearing once. General study findings and limits: Among CD4+ contracting clones, most were CM and EM, and CD8+ ones EMRA.

This chain links TRBV28 with TRBJ2-7; D gene unclear. This TCR was sampled from an adult woman who had mild COVID-19 (a few samples of this study predate the infection). Cell type and time point are not known. What was sequenced was PBMCs or a T cell subset sorted from them (not recorded which). The CDR3 spells CASSLKREQYF. The CDR3 region has the DNA TGTGCCAGCAGTTTAAAACGCGAGCAGTACTTC.